Given below is one T cell receptor (beta chain) in context. These data are taken from a study of response to subunit inactivated influenza vaccine. CDR1 is SGHTA and CDR2 is FQGNSA in the germline V gene. V lost 5 bases and J 2 bases, leaving 9 bases between the germline ends. The CDR3 has 13 residues. Using its own MiXCR run on the RT-PCR reads, TCRdb lists one record per CDR3 protein. The sample consists of some 520,000 distinct CDR3 sequences, about 15% of them appearing once. This sequence originates from a man in his fifties or sixties who received an inactivated influenza vaccine. The sample here was CD4+ T cells sorted from PBMCs, taken 23 to 25 months after vaccination. The chain employs TRBV7-2 and TRBJ2-5; D ambiguous. The CDR3 nucleotides read TGTGCCAGCAGCCGTTATGGTCAAGAGACCCAGTACTTC. Its translation is CASSRYGQETQYF.